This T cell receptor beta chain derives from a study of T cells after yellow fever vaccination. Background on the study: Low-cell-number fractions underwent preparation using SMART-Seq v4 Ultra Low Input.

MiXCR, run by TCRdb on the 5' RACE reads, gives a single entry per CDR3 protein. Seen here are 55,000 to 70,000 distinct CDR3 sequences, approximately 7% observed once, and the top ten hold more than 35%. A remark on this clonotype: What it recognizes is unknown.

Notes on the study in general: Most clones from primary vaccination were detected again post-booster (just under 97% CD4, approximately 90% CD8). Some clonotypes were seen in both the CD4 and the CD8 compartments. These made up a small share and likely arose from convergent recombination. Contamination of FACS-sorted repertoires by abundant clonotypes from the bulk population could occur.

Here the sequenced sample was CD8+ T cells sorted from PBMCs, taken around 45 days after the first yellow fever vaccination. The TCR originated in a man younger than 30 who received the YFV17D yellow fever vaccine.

The CDR3 DNA reads as TGTGCCAGCAGCTTAGGTGAGGGGTTGGCCACAGATACGCAGTATTTT. Translated: CASSLGEGLATDTQYF. This chain joins TRBV7-6 and TRBJ2-3; D possibly matches TRBD1 or TRBD2 (5 bases each). Trimming shortened V by 1 base and J by 2 bases, and 13 bases separated the two germline ends. Germline CDR1 SGHVS, CDR2 FNYEAQ. The CDR3 extends over 16 amino acids. Combining the CDR3 with reference TRBV7-6 and TRBJ2-3 gives the whole variable domain GAGVSQSPRYKVTKRGQDVALRCDPISGHVSLYWYRQALGQGPEFLTYFNYEAQQDKSGLPNDRFSAERPEGSISTLTIQRTEQRDSAMYRCASSLGEGLATDTQYFGPGTRLTVL.